Shown below are 30 T cell receptor beta chains from a single sample sequenced in a study of blood T cell repertoires in COVID-19 (dated by TCRdb to between 2020 and 2021). Library preparation was by the immunoSEQ multiplex PCR assay. Here the immuneACCESS table is served through TCRdb, limited to in-frame sequences with V and J called. Missing clones are a known gap in these copies; in checked studies unresolved V genes cover under half, and the rest lacks a known reason. Counted in this sample were about 410,000 clones; less than 95% of them appeared once. The ten most abundant clones make up about 0.57% of the sample. Sequencing input: PBMCs or T cells enriched from blood (not recorded which). The receptors were sampled from a man aged 18 to 30 who had recovered from COVID-19.

V and J are TRBV7-6 and TRBJ2-1, with D tentatively TRBD1 (5 bases). This CDR3 region has 13 residues. V dropped 6 bases and J dropped 4 bases, with 10 bases sitting between them. Germline V lookup: CDR1 SGHVS, CDR2 FNYEAQ. The CDR3 region is CASRPDSYNEQFF. The CDR3 DNA reads as TGTGCCAGCAGACCTGACAGTTACAATGAGCAGTTCTTC. Based on the CDR3 plus reference TRBV7-6 and TRBJ2-1, the full variable domain is GAGVSQSPRYKVTKRGQDVALRCDPISGHVSLYWYRQALGQGPEFLTYFNYEAQQDKSGLPNDRFSAERPEGSISTLTIQRTEQRDSAMYRCASRPDSYNEQFFGPGTRLTVL.

The chain joins TRBV20-1 to TRBJ2-7; D gene ambiguous. CDR1 is DFQATT and CDR2 is SNEGSKA in the germline V gene (reference sequence). Trimming pared 4 bases from V and 0 bases from J, leaving 7 bases between. The CDR3 has 12 amino acids. CDR3: CSATDLSYEQYF. Here the CDR3 DNA reads TGCAGTGCTACTGACCTCTCCTACGAGCAGTACTTC.

The genes are TRBV5-1 and TRBJ1-1; 8 bases agree with TRBD1. The germline V gene has CDR1 SGHRS and CDR2 YFSETQ. The CDR3 extends over 17 amino acids. Trimming cost V 3 bases and J 0 bases; bases outside gene matches: 10. CDR3 sequence reads: CASSWAGQAELNTEAFF. The CDR3 DNA reads as TGCGCCAGCAGCTGGGCGGGACAGGCAGAATTGAACACTGAAGCTTTCTTT. The full variable domain, its missing parts supplied by reference TRBV5-1 and TRBJ1-1, is KAGVTQTPRYLIKTRGQQVTLSCSPISGHRSVSWYQQTPGQGLQFLFEYFSETQRNKGNFPGRFSGRQFSNSRSEMNVSTLELGDSALYLCASSWAGQAELNTEAFFGQGTRLTVV.

The V and J genes are TRBV7-6 and TRBJ1-1; 8 bases align to TRBD1. V shed 5 bases and J 11 bases; nucleotides not matched to a gene: 19. CDR1 SGHVS and CDR2 FNYEAQ come from the germline V gene. The CDR3 is made up of 16 amino acids. CDR3 sequence reads: CASSPPRFTQTGVAFF. As DNA, the CDR3 is TGTGCCAGCAGCCCACCCCGCTTCACACAGACAGGGGTCGCTTTCTTT. Variable domain in full (rest from reference TRBV7-6 and TRBJ1-1): GAGVSQSPRYKVTKRGQDVALRCDPISGHVSLYWYRQALGQGPEFLTYFNYEAQQDKSGLPNDRFSAERPEGSISTLTIQRTEQRDSAMYRCASSPPRFTQTGVAFFGQGTRLTVV.

The gene calls are TRBV19 and TRBJ1-5; 10 bases are a match to TRBD1. The ends lost 4 bases at V and 0 bases at J; junction bases unmatched: 3. The V gene's germline CDR1 is LNHDA and CDR2 SQIVND (reference sequence). This CDR3 comprises 16 residues. This CDR3 is CASSRTGGYSNQPQHF. The CDR3 DNA reads as TGTGCCAGTAGTAGGACAGGGGGATATAGCAATCAGCCCCAGCATTTT.

The rearrangement links TRBV7-3 to TRBJ2-3, with 12 bases lining up with TRBD2. The CDR3 consists of 19 residues. Germline V lookup: CDR1 SGHTA, CDR2 FQGTGA. V lost 2 bases, J lost 0 bases, and 9 bases stayed unmatched. The CDR3 sequence is CASSLRRRLAGASTDTQYF. In DNA form, the CDR3 reads TGTGCCAGCAGCTTACGTCGGAGACTAGCGGGGGCGAGCACAGATACGCAGTATTTT. Together with reference TRBV7-3 and TRBJ2-3, the CDR3 gives the full variable domain: GAGVSQTPSNKVTEKGKYVELRCDPISGHTALYWYRQSLGQGPEFLIYFQGTGAADDSGLPNDRFFAVRPEGSVSTLKIQRTERGDSAVYLCASSLRRRLAGASTDTQYFGPGTRLTVL.

V and J are TRBV19 and TRBJ1-5; 8 nucleotides line up with TRBD1. This CDR3 has 15 amino acids. CDR1 and CDR2 (germline): LNHDA, SQIVND (reference sequence). With V trimmed by 7 bases and J by 2 bases, 7 bases remained unmatched. CDR3 DNA: TGTGCCAGTAACCTGGACAGGGCTGGCAATCAGCCCCAGCATTTT. Its translation is CASNLDRAGNQPQHF.

This rearrangement joins TRBV6-5 to TRBJ2-5; unclear D gene. V was cut by 6 bases and J by 8 bases, with 13 bases left in between. Germline CDR1 MNHEY, CDR2 SVGAGI. The CDR3 spans 12 residues. CDR3 bases: TGTGCCAGCAGAACCCCCGTGGGCACCCAGTACTTC. Residues: CASRTPVGTQYF.

This clone was found a few times. The genes are TRBV6-5 and TRBJ1-2; D might be TRBD1 (6 bases). Germline CDR1 and CDR2: MNHEY and SVGAGI. This CDR3 is built from 13 residues. With 3 bases removed from V and 8 bases from J, the gap between germline ends came to 13 bases. For the CDR3, the DNA is TGTGCCAGCAGTTATCAGGGGATAGGAGGCTACACCTTC. The encoded protein is CASSYQGIGGYTF.

The chain has TRBV14 and TRBJ1-6, with D possibly matching TRBD1 (5 bases). The CDR3 is 17 residues long. Trimming took off 1 base at V and 3 bases at J, with 13 bases between the two ends. Germline V gene sequence: CDR1 SGHDN, CDR2 FVKESK. CDR3 sequence (DNA): TGTGCCAGCAGCCAAGCGGGGGGAAGAGGCTATAATTCACCCCTCCACTTT. It specifies CASSQAGGRGYNSPLHF. The full variable domain, its missing parts supplied by reference TRBV14 and TRBJ1-6, is EAGVTQFPSHSVIEKGQTVTLRCDPISGHDNLYWYRRVMGKEIKFLLHFVKESKQDESGMPNNRFLAERTGGTYSTLKVQPAELEDSGVYFCASSQAGGRGYNSPLHFGNGTRLTVT.

The chain joins TRBV5-8 to TRBJ2-7; D unresolved. The CDR3 has 10 residues. The V end lost 2 bases, the J end lost 7 bases, and 4 bases lay between the germline ends. Germline V gives CDR1 SGHTS, CDR2 YDEGEE. The CDR3 is CASSFGEQYF. The CDR3 DNA sequence: TGTGCCAGCAGCTTCGGGGAGCAGTACTTC. The full variable domain, with the rest looked up from reference TRBV5-8 and TRBJ2-7, is EAGVTQSPTHLIKTRGQQATLRCSPISGHTSVYWYQQALGLGLQFLLWYDEGEERNRGNFPPRFSGRQFPNYSSELNVNALELEDSALYLCASSFGEQYFGPGTRLTVT.

The CDR3 DNA is TGTGCCAGCAGCGGACCGGGACAGGGTTGGCAGCCCCAGCATTTT. It is translated as CASSGPGQGWQPQHF. This chain links TRBV7-9 with TRBJ1-5; 9 nucleotides align to TRBD1. The V gene's germline CDR1 is SEHNR and CDR2 FQNEAQ (reference sequence). The ends lost 5 bases at V and 7 bases at J; junction bases unmatched: 9. The CDR3 sequence is 15 residues long. Drawing the rest from reference TRBV7-9 and TRBJ1-5, the complete variable domain is DTGVSQNPRHKITKRGQNVTFRCDPISEHNRLYWYRQTLGQGPEFLTYFQNEAQLEKSRLLSDRFSAERPKGSFSTLEIQRTEQGDSAMYLCASSGPGQGWQPQHFGDGTRLSIL.

This chain joins TRBV9 and TRBJ1-2, with 12 bases matching TRBD1. The CDR3 has 17 amino acids. Germline values: CDR1 SGDLS, CDR2 YYNGEE. With V trimmed by 4 bases and J by 8 bases, 15 bases remained unmatched. The CDR3 sequence: CASSTPGTGGDGWGYTF. The CDR3 DNA is TGTGCCAGCAGCACCCCGGGGACAGGGGGCGACGGGTGGGGCTACACCTTC.

V gene TRBV6-2 or TRBV6-3 combines with J gene TRBJ1-2, with D tentatively TRBD1 (5 bases). CDR3 length: 12 residues. The ends were cut back, 5 bases at V and 7 bases at J, with 11 bases in the middle. The germline V gene encodes CDR1 MNHEY and CDR2 SVGEGT. CDR3 residues: CASSVWGGGYTF. CDR3 nucleotide sequence: TGTGCCAGCAGTGTATGGGGCGGTGGCTACACCTTC.

The CDR3 region is CASGAGTSTDTQYF. The DNA for the CDR3 is TGCGCCAGCGGCGCGGGGACTAGCACAGATACGCAGTATTTT. The chain combines TRBV5-1 with TRBJ2-3; tentatively, D is TRBD2 (6 bases). V was cut by 7 bases and J by 0 bases, with 12 bases left in between. Germline CDR1 and CDR2: SGHRS and YFSETQ. The CDR3 runs 14 residues.

The rearrangement links TRBV9 to TRBJ2-2, with a weak D call TRBD2 (6 bases). The CDR3 is 14 residues long. Germline-derived CDR1 and CDR2 are SGDLS and YYNGEE. Trimming took 3 bases from V and 1 from J, leaving 7 bases between them. The CDR3 nucleotides are TGTGCCAGCAGCGCGGGACTGAACACCGGGGAGCTGTTTTTT. This gives the protein CASSAGLNTGELFF.

V usage is TRBV11-2 and J usage is TRBJ2-5; 9 nucleotides line up with TRBD2. Germline V lookup: CDR1 SGHAT, CDR2 FQNNGV. The CDR3 consists of 15 residues. After removal of 5 bases from V and 3 bases from J, the junction contained 7 bases not matched to a gene. The CDR3 nucleotides read TGTGCCAGCAGCCCACCCCGACTAGCGGAAGAGACCCAGTACTTC. Protein product: CASSPPRLAEETQYF.

This clone was seen once. This chain uses TRBV3-1 (or the pseudogene TRBV3-2) with TRBJ1-2; 12 positions match TRBD1. Looked up from germline, CDR1 is LGHDT and CDR2 is YNNKEL (reference sequence). V lost 3 bases, J lost 4 bases, and 3 bases stayed unmatched. The CDR3 contains 15 residues. The CDR3 DNA reads as TGTGCCAGCAGCCACGGGACAGGGGGCCTCTATGGCTACACCTTC. It yields the protein CASSHGTGGLYGYTF.

This clone was seen only a few times. This chain links TRBV2 with TRBJ1-2, with D possibly matching TRBD1 (6 bases). This CDR3 spans 14 amino acids. With 7 bases removed from V and 2 bases from J, the gap between germline ends came to 14 bases. Germline loops: CDR1 SNHLY, CDR2 FYNNEI. The CDR3, as DNA: TGTGCCAGCAAAGGCAGGGGCCTCAACTATGGCTACACCTTC. It codes for CASKGRGLNYGYTF.

The chain recombines TRBV9 with TRBJ2-1, with 9 bases that match TRBD1. CDR1 SGDLS and CDR2 YYNGEE come from the germline V gene. The CDR3 totals 14 residues. Trimming cost V 4 bases and J 7 bases; bases outside gene matches: 6. The CDR3 reads CASSLGTGMNEQFF. The CDR3 nucleotides read TGTGCCAGCAGCTTAGGGACAGGGATGAATGAGCAGTTCTTC.

CDR3 in amino acids: CASSQTRDRVGDYEQYF. The CDR3 DNA is TGTGCCAGCAGCCAAACACGGGACAGGGTGGGAGACTACGAGCAGTACTTC. The V call is TRBV11-3, the J call TRBJ2-7; 9 positions agree with TRBD1. The CDR3 runs 17 residues. The J segment lost 3 bases and the V segment lost 5 bases, leaving 14 bases of the junction unmatched. Germline V gene data show CDR1 as SGHNT and CDR2 as YENEEA.

The J gene is TRBJ1-3, the V gene TRBV3-1 (or the pseudogene TRBV3-2); 7 bases agree with TRBD1. The CDR3 runs to 14 residues. V lost 4 bases and J lost 9; bases outside the gene matches: 9. Germline CDR1 is LGHDT and CDR2 is YNNKEL (reference sequence). Here the CDR3 DNA reads TGTGCCAGCAGCCTCAGAGGGACAGACGGCACCATATATTTT. It specifies CASSLRGTDGTIYF.

This chain joins TRBV5-6 and TRBJ1-3; no reliable D call. Germline-derived CDR1 and CDR2 are SGHDT and YYEEEE. This CDR3 is built from 13 residues. Trimming pared 1 base from V and 2 bases from J, leaving 4 bases between. The CDR3 region is CASSLLAGNTIYF. The CDR3 DNA follows: TGTGCCAGCAGCTTGTTAGCTGGAAACACCATATATTTT.

The chain joins TRBV15 to TRBJ1-6, with 8 nucleotides matching TRBD1. Germline V CDR1 and CDR2: LNHNV, YYDKDF (reference sequence). Unmatched junction bases numbered 2, after V lost 0 bases and J lost 10 bases. The CDR3 length is 14 residues. CDR3 nucleotide sequence: TGTGCCACCAGCAGAGAGGGACAGGTCTCACCCCTCCACTTT. Translating gives CATSREGQVSPLHF. Complete variable domain (other parts from reference TRBV15 and TRBJ1-6): DAMVIQNPRYQVTQFGKPVTLSCSQTLNHNVMYWYQQKSSQAPKLLFHYYDKDFNNEADTPDNFQSRRPNTSFCFLDIRSPGLGDTAMYLCATSREGQVSPLHFGNGTRLTVT.

The CDR3, as DNA: TGTGCCAGCAGTTTAGCGGGTCCAAGCTCCTACGAGCAGTACTTC. Encoded protein: CASSLAGPSSYEQYF. The V and J genes are TRBV6-5 and TRBJ2-7, with 7 positions matching TRBD2. CDR1 is MNHEY and CDR2 is SVGAGI in the germline V gene. V lost 4 bases to trimming and J lost 0 bases; unmatched junction nucleotides: 6. The CDR3 loop spans 15 amino acids.

The chain has TRBV13 and TRBJ2-2, with D possibly TRBD2 on 5 matching bases. The CDR3 has 17 amino acids. Germline V gene data show CDR1 as PRHDT and CDR2 as FYEKMQ (reference sequence). V was clipped by 5 bases and J by 5 bases, with 21 bases between them. CDR3 sequence (DNA): TGTGCCAGCAGCCTTACCCCCGGGGTATGGCGGACCGGGGAGCTGTTTTTT. Its translation: CASSLTPGVWRTGELFF.

The chain is built from TRBV25-1 and TRBJ1-1, with D perhaps matching TRBD1 (5 bases). The germline V gene encodes CDR1 MGHDK and CDR2 SYGVNS. V was trimmed by 6 bases and J by 1 base, leaving 9 bases between them. The CDR3 spans 13 residues. CDR3 in amino acids: CASRTGQNTEAFF. CDR3 in DNA: TGTGCCAGCAGGACCGGACAGAACACTGAAGCTTTCTTT.

The rearrangement joins TRBV30 to TRBJ2-7, with a tentative D call TRBD1 (5 bases). Trimming shortened V by 7 bases and J by 1 base, and 8 bases separated the two germline ends. The CDR3 length is 11 residues. Germline CDR1 reads GTSNPN; CDR2 reads SVGIG (reference sequence). CDR3 amino acids: CAYQGSYEQYF. The CDR3 DNA reads as TGTGCCTACCAGGGATCCTACGAGCAGTACTTC.

The CDR3 nucleotides are TGTGCCAGCAGAGACAGTAGTACGTTCGAGCAGTACTTC. Translated: CASRDSSTFEQYF. The V and J genes are TRBV28 and TRBJ2-7; the D gene is possibly TRBD1 (5 bases). V was shortened by 6 bases and J by 6 bases, with 15 bases between the two germline ends. CDR1 is MDHEN, CDR2 SYDVKM, per germline. The length of the CDR3 is 13 residues.

V and J are TRBV11-2 and TRBJ2-2, with a tentative D call TRBD2 (7 bases). CDR1 and CDR2 from the germline V gene are SGHAT and FQNNGV. The CDR3 consists of 17 residues. Trimming stripped 5 bases from V and 6 bases from J, with 22 bases between. DNA for the CDR3: TGTGCCAGCAGCCTTATTAGGGGGAGGGCCAAGGCCGGGGAGCTGTTTTTT. It yields the protein CASSLIRGRAKAGELFF.